The next 29 T cell receptor beta chains were all read from a single sample in a study of T cell repertoires in cytomegalovirus infection. Via MiXCR, TCRdb re-called the reads, giving one row per CDR3 protein. Among approximately 200,000 distinct CDR3 sequences, about 30% were seen once, and the ten largest hold 31%. The sample taken for sequencing was PBMCs. The source is a human donor in good health (CMV status not recorded). Some clones in this sample may be carry-over from other donors' samples.

Many counts were recorded for this clonotype. This chain links TRBV11-2 with TRBJ2-7; the D is unclear. Trimming shortened V by 1 base and J by 6 bases, and 10 bases separated the two germline ends. The germline V gene encodes CDR1 SGHAT and CDR2 FQNNGV. The CDR3 is 13 amino acids. DNA for the CDR3: TGTGCCAGCAGCTTAGTAGGCAGCACCGAGCAGTACTTC. It encodes CASSLVGSTEQYF.

This chain uses TRBV20-1 with TRBJ1-1, with 8 bases that match TRBD1. Germline CDR1 DFQATT, CDR2 SNEGSKA (reference sequence). The CDR3 is made up of 13 amino acids. Trimming removed 5 bases from V and 3 bases from J; junction bases left unmatched: 5. The CDR3: CSASDREDTEAFF. The CDR3 DNA reads TGCAGTGCTTCGGACAGGGAAGACACTGAAGCTTTCTTT.

In this sample, this clonotype turned up a few times. This rearrangement joins TRBV10-3 to TRBJ1-3; perhaps TRBD1 as D (5 bases). With 3 bases removed from V and 0 bases from J, the gap between germline ends came to 12 bases. CDR1 is ENHRY and CDR2 is SYGVKD in the germline V gene. The CDR3 is 16 residues long. CDR3 sequence: CAISEFKGYSGNTIYF. The CDR3 DNA follows: TGTGCCATCAGTGAATTCAAGGGGTACTCTGGAAACACCATATATTTT.

This clonotype has just a few counts. The chain employs TRBV12-3 or TRBV12-4 and TRBJ1-1; D remains unclear. V was pared by 1 base and J by 8 bases, with 8 bases between. The CDR3 runs 12 residues. For the CDR3, the DNA is TGTGCCAGCAGTTTAGTTATCAGAGAAGCTTTCTTT. This sequence encodes CASSLVIREAFF.

This clonotype was picked up many times. This chain uses TRBV7-8 with TRBJ1-2, with 7 bases that match TRBD1. The CDR3 runs 14 residues. The germline CDR1 and CDR2 sequences are SGHVS and FQNEAQ. V dropped 6 bases and J dropped 7; count of bases not matched to a gene: 11. CDR3 sequence: CASSRAEGAGGYTF. In nucleotides, the CDR3 is TGTGCCAGCAGTCGCGCTGAGGGGGCCGGTGGCTACACCTTC.

In this sample, this clonotype turned up many times. The chain is built from TRBV2 and TRBJ2-5, with D maybe TRBD1 (6 bases). Germline V CDR1 and CDR2: SNHLY, FYNNEI. Trimming took 5 bases from V and 7 from J, leaving 14 bases between them. The CDR3 has 13 residues. CDR3 region: CASSLDRATTQYF. Written as DNA, the CDR3 is TGTGCCAGCAGTTTGGACAGAGCCACGACCCAGTACTTC.

On this clonotype itself: One junction end does not reproduce the germline sequence, and a read error may be involved. The V gene is TRBV6-1, the J gene TRBJ2-3; tentative D call: TRBD2 (6 bases). This CDR3 comprises 14 residues. Germline lookup yields CDR1 MNHNS and CDR2 SASEGT. The CDR3 is CASTPGSSTDAQYF. The CDR3 DNA sequence: TGTGCCAGCACCCCCGGGAGTAGCACAGATGCGCAGTATTTT.

This chain uses TRBV6-5 with TRBJ2-3, with D perhaps being TRBD1 or TRBD2 (6 bases each). The V end lost 10 bases, the J end lost 4 bases, and 18 bases lay between the germline ends. The CDR3 is 14 amino acids. Germline V CDR1 and CDR2: MNHEY, SVGAGI. The CDR3 nucleotides are TGTGCCACCCATCGGGGGCGGGTTTCAGATACGCAGTATTTT. As protein: CATHRGRVSDTQYF.

The chain links TRBV7-2 to TRBJ2-5, with unresolved D. The CDR3 covers 13 residues. The germline gives CDR1 SGHTA, CDR2 FQGNSA. The ends were cut back, 4 bases at V and 7 bases at J, with 13 bases in the middle. CDR3 DNA: TGTGCCAGCAGCTCGAGCCGCCGAGGGACCCAGTACTTC. This encodes CASSSSRRGTQYF.

This clonotype was counted only a few times. This rearrangement joins TRBV6-1 to TRBJ2-3; 13 bases fit TRBD2. CDR3 length: 17 residues. Germline CDR1 reads MNHNS; CDR2 reads SASEGT. The junction had 9 bases not matched to a gene; V was cut back by 5 bases and J by 4 bases. In nucleotides, the CDR3 is TGTGCCAGCAGTCTAAAGCCAGGACTAGCGGGGGCAGATACGCAGTATTTT. Its protein product is CASSLKPGLAGADTQYF.

This clonotype was observed a few times. The J gene is TRBJ1-2, the V gene TRBV9; 9 positions match TRBD1. This CDR3 is built from 14 residues. The J segment lost 4 bases and the V segment lost 3 bases, leaving 4 bases of the junction unmatched. The germline V gene encodes CDR1 SGDLS and CDR2 YYNGEE. The CDR3 is CASSGQGEGYGYTF. CDR3 nucleotides: TGTGCCAGCAGCGGACAGGGGGAGGGCTATGGCTACACCTTC.

The V call is TRBV5-1, the J call TRBJ2-3, with D possibly matching TRBD1 (5 bases). CDR1 and CDR2 from the germline V gene are SGHRS and YFSETQ. Deletions cut 0 bases from V and 4 bases from J, with 12 bases between. The CDR3 loop spans 15 amino acids. Here the CDR3 reads CASSLDRGGPDTQYF. DNA for the CDR3: TGCGCCAGCAGCTTGGATAGGGGCGGCCCAGATACGCAGTATTTT.

V is TRBV4-3 and J is TRBJ2-1; 9 bases align to TRBD1. The J segment lost 10 bases and the V segment lost 3 bases, leaving 10 bases of the junction unmatched. CDR3 size: 15 residues. CDR1 LGHNA and CDR2 YSLEER come from the germline V gene. The CDR3 sequence is CASSHSGTGLSEQFF. As DNA, the CDR3 is TGCGCCAGCAGCCATTCCGGGACAGGGTTATCGGAGCAGTTCTTC.

This clonotype was recorded a few times. This chain uses TRBV7-9 with TRBJ2-3; D possibly corresponds to TRBD2 (6 bases). The CDR3 totals 13 residues. Per the germline V gene, CDR1 is SEHNR and CDR2 is FQNEAQ (reference sequence). The V end was cut by 11 bases, the J end by 6 bases, with 18 bases between. CDR3 bases: TGTGCCTCAACGGATAGCGGAGAGGATACGCAGTATTTT. Translated, it gives CASTDSGEDTQYF.

This clonotype was counted only a few times. The V gene is TRBV7-8, the J gene TRBJ2-2; D is unresolved. The CDR3 is 13 residues long. Between the trimmed V and J ends, which lost 7 bases and 4 bases, there was a span of 10 bases. Germline V gene data show CDR1 as SGHVS and CDR2 as FQNEAQ. The CDR3 here is CASTRWSTGELFF. For the CDR3, the DNA is TGTGCCAGCACCCGATGGAGCACCGGGGAGCTGTTTTTT.

This chain links TRBV29-1 with TRBJ2-1; 14 bases map to TRBD2. After removal of 7 bases from V and 7 bases from J, the junction contained 3 bases not matched to a gene. Germline CDR1 and CDR2: SQVTM and ANQGSEA. This CDR3 is 13 amino acids long. CDR3 nucleotides: TGCAGCGCGACTAGCGGGGGGGCAAATGAGCAGTTCTTC. Its protein is CSATSGGANEQFF.

This clonotype has only a few counts. The chain couples TRBV11-2 to TRBJ1-6; tentative D call: TRBD1 (6 bases). The germline gives CDR1 SGHAT, CDR2 FQNNGV. The CDR3 runs to 19 residues. Trimming cost V 5 bases and J 0 bases, with 20 bases left between them. The chain's CDR3 is CASSHRDKLSSSYNSPLHF. The CDR3 DNA is TGTGCCAGCAGCCACCGGGACAAACTCAGTAGCTCCTATAATTCACCCCTCCACTTT.

This clonotype has a handful of counts. V usage is TRBV28 and J usage is TRBJ1-1; unclear D gene. The CDR3 extends over 15 amino acids. CDR1 is MDHEN and CDR2 is SYDVKM in the germline V gene. V shed 2 bases and J shed 0 bases, with 10 bases lying between them. CDR3 in DNA: TGTGCCAGCAGTTTACCGTCAGCCATGAACACTGAAGCTTTCTTT. Protein: CASSLPSAMNTEAFF.

This clonotype turned up a few times. The genes are TRBV12-3 or TRBV12-4 and TRBJ2-5; D is perhaps TRBD2 (6 bases). The CDR3 totals 17 residues. The V end was cut by 3 bases, the J end by 3 bases, with 20 bases between. This CDR3 is CASSFSLGSTTKETQYF. The CDR3 DNA reads TGTGCCAGCAGTTTCTCCCTCGGGAGTACTACTAAAGAGACCCAGTACTTC.

This clonotype has more than one count but fewer than ten. The V call is TRBV6-1, the J call TRBJ2-2; D is unclear. Germline loops: CDR1 MNHNS, CDR2 SASEGT. V gave up 7 bases and J gave up 2 bases, with 11 bases separating them. This CDR3 comprises 14 residues. For the CDR3, the DNA is TGTGCCAGCACCACTGTCTTAAACACCGGGGAGCTGTTTTTT. The encoded protein is CASTTVLNTGELFF.

V and J are TRBV20-1 and TRBJ1-4; D not resolved. Looked up from germline, CDR1 is DFQATT and CDR2 is SNEGSKA (reference sequence). The ends were cut back, 0 bases at V and 4 bases at J, with 9 bases in the middle. CDR3 length: 14 residues. CDR3 loop: CSARDPRYNEKLFF. The CDR3 DNA sequence: TGCAGTGCTAGAGATCCCCGATATAATGAAAAACTGTTTTTT.

This clonotype was observed a few times. V and J are TRBV20-1 and TRBJ2-5, with D perhaps TRBD2 (6 bases). Germline V gives CDR1 DFQATT, CDR2 SNEGSKA (reference sequence). The CDR3 runs to 13 residues. V shed 7 bases and J shed 3 bases, with 15 bases lying between them. The CDR3 DNA follows: TGCAGTGGAAAATGGGGGGTGGAAGAGACCCAGTACTTC. It is translated as CSGKWGVEETQYF.

The rearrangement uses TRBV29-1 and TRBJ2-7; a possible D gene is TRBD1 (7 bases). Trimming took off 6 bases at V and 9 bases at J, with 15 bases between the two ends. Germline V CDR1 and CDR2: SQVTM, ANQGSEA. CDR3 length: 11 residues. CDR3 nucleotide sequence: TGCAGCGTGCAGACAGGGAGGTCGCAGTACTTC. This sequence encodes CSVQTGRSQYF.

The genes are TRBV11-2 and TRBJ2-1; D not certain. Trimming shortened V by 0 bases and J by 3 bases, and 9 bases separated the two germline ends. This CDR3 contains 15 residues. The germline V gene has CDR1 SGHAT and CDR2 FQNNGV. The CDR3: CASSLEAGYYNEQFF. Here the CDR3 DNA reads TGTGCCAGCAGCTTAGAGGCCGGGTACTACAATGAGCAGTTCTTC.

This clonotype was seen only a few times. The rearrangement uses TRBV12-3 or TRBV12-4 and TRBJ2-7; unclear D gene. The CDR3 spans 13 residues. V was clipped by 5 bases and J by 1 base, with 9 bases between them. The chain's CDR3 is CASSPGLSYEQYF. CDR3 coding DNA: TGTGCCAGCAGTCCAGGATTATCCTACGAGCAGTACTTC.

The V and J genes are TRBV6-5 and TRBJ1-2, with 9 bases matching TRBD1. Germline-derived CDR1 and CDR2 are MNHEY and SVGAGI. The CDR3 runs 18 residues. Trimming removed 4 bases from V and 4 bases from J; junction bases left unmatched: 16. CDR3: CASSSHRGQGLWIYGYTF. CDR3 sequence (DNA): TGTGCCAGCAGTTCGCACCGCGGACAGGGGTTATGGATCTATGGCTACACCTTC.

This clonotype was seen ten or more times. V usage is TRBV7-8 and J usage is TRBJ1-2; 10 bases match TRBD1. The CDR3 loop spans 17 amino acids. V shed 4 bases, J shed 6 bases, and the junction held 14 bases outside the gene matches. The germline V gene encodes CDR1 SGHVS and CDR2 FQNEAQ. Here the CDR3 DNA reads TGTGCCAGCAGCTGGCGGTTAATCGGACAGGGGGGAGATGGCTACACCTTC. It yields the protein CASSWRLIGQGGDGYTF.

The chain uses TRBV19 and TRBJ2-2, with a tentative D call TRBD2 (5 bases). With 6 bases removed from V and 1 base from J, the gap between germline ends came to 9 bases. This CDR3 contains 14 residues. Germline values: CDR1 LNHDA, CDR2 SQIVND (reference sequence). The CDR3 sequence is CASRRAENTGELFF. The CDR3 nucleotides are TGTGCCAGTAGGAGGGCTGAGAACACCGGGGAGCTGTTTTTT.

This chain links TRBV7-2 with TRBJ1-1; D remains unclear. The CDR3 is 14 residues long. The V and J ends lost 3 bases and 2 bases respectively, with 10 bases between them. Germline V lookup: CDR1 SGHTA, CDR2 FQGNSA. Here the CDR3 reads CASSFTGENTEAFF. CDR3 in DNA: TGTGCCAGCAGCTTCACGGGCGAAAACACTGAAGCTTTCTTT.